This record looks at one TCR beta chain sequence and its context. Its antigen is currently unknown. The sample originates from a study of T cell responses to AZD1222 COVID-19 vaccine. Second doses at about 4 or about 12 weeks were pooled. Sequencing was performed with immunoSEQ multiplex PCR; in TCRdb, only in-frame clones are kept and a portion is missing. Among around 140,000 clones, almost 95% were seen once, and the ten largest hold roughly 3.5%. The study's findings and limits: Close to half of spike-specific TCRs reportedly recognize unmutated variant regions. Sampled repertoires all dated from after the peak T cell response.

V lost 7 bases to trimming and J lost 5 bases; unmatched junction nucleotides: 8. Germline V lookup: CDR1 MDHEN, CDR2 SYDVKM. CDR3 length: 14 residues. V and J are TRBV28 and TRBJ2-7, with TRBD1 identical over 10 bases. This clonotype originated in an adult who received the AZD1222 COVID-19 vaccine. Sequencing used peripheral blood, obtained 28 days after the second AZD1222 dose. DNA for the CDR3: TGTGCCAGCACCACGACAGGGGGCTCGGACGAGCAGTACTTC. Translating gives CASTTTGGSDEQYF. Together with reference TRBV28 and TRBJ2-7, the CDR3 gives the full variable domain: DVKVTQSSRYLVKRTGEKVFLECVQDMDHENMFWYRQDPGLGLRLIYFSYDVKMKEKGDIPEGYSVSREKKERFSLILESASTNQTSMYLCASTTTGGSDEQYFGPGTRLTVT.